What follows are 9 T cell receptor beta chains derived from one specimen sequenced in a study of blood T cell repertoires in COVID-19. The protocol was immunoSEQ multiplex PCR, while the TCRdb copy is restricted to in-frame clones and leaves out a portion. The table includes approximately 100,000 clones, 85% detected once. Source material: peripheral blood. These receptors came from a woman between 65 and 79 years old with active or convalescent COVID-19.

V usage is TRBV6-6 and J usage is TRBJ1-5, with D perhaps TRBD1 (6 bases). CDR3 length: 21 amino acids. Germline CDR1 reads MNHNY; CDR2 reads SVGAGI (reference sequence). Deletions cut 9 bases from V and 4 bases from J, with 37 bases between. CDR3 sequence reads: CARSHPEAGADRSAGNQPQHF. The DNA of the CDR3 is TGTGCCAGAAGTCACCCCGAAGCCGGGGCGGACAGATCGGCGGGTAATCAGCCCCAGCATTTT.

The chain has TRBV21-1 and TRBJ1-1; the table's D call, TRBD1, has no DNA check behind it. TRBV21-1 is described as a pseudogene. The CDR3 spans 16 residues. CDR3 nucleotides: TGTGCCCGATCAGGGGGACAGCGAGTTATGAACACTGAAGCTTTCTTT. Its translation is CARSGGQRVMNTEAFF.

This chain links TRBV3-1 (or the pseudogene TRBV3-2) with TRBJ2-7; maybe TRBD2 (5 bases). CDR1 LGHDT and CDR2 YNNKEL come from the germline V gene (reference sequence). This CDR3 region has 14 residues. V lost 4 bases and J lost 3, with 13 bases in between. This chain's CDR3 is CASSLIGRGYEQYF. Written as DNA, the CDR3 is TGTGCCAGCAGCCTCATAGGTCGGGGCTACGAGCAGTACTTC.

The J gene is TRBJ1-5, the V gene TRBV28; 9 bases align to TRBD1. CDR3 length: 17 amino acids. The V and J ends lost 3 bases and 2 bases, in that order; junction bases with no gene match: 8. In germline, CDR1 is MDHEN, CDR2 SYDVKM. CDR3 nucleotides: TGTGCCAGCAGTTTGCCTACAGGGGGCCTGGGCAATCAGCCCCAGCATTTT. As protein: CASSLPTGGLGNQPQHF. Full variable domain (outside the CDR3, taken from reference TRBV28 and TRBJ1-5): DVKVTQSSRYLVKRTGEKVFLECVQDMDHENMFWYRQDPGLGLRLIYFSYDVKMKEKGDIPEGYSVSREKKERFSLILESASTNQTSMYLCASSLPTGGLGNQPQHFGDGTRLSIL.

The chain couples TRBV5-1 to TRBJ1-4; tentatively, D is TRBD1 (6 bases). Looked up from germline, CDR1 is SGHRS and CDR2 is YFSETQ. This CDR3 is 14 amino acids long. The V end was cut by 4 bases, the J end by 7 bases, with 14 bases between. CDR3 DNA sequence: TGCGCCAGCAGCGCGGACAGAGAGGCTGAAAAACTGTTTTTT. This translates into CASSADREAEKLFF.

The rearrangement uses TRBV6-5 and TRBJ1-5, with TRBD1 matching 7 bases. The J segment lost 4 bases and the V segment lost 7 bases, leaving 7 bases of the junction unmatched. In germline, CDR1 is MNHEY, CDR2 SVGAGI. CDR3 length: 14 residues. CDR3 in amino acids: CASIGQGVNQPQHF. The CDR3 DNA is TGTGCCAGCATAGGGCAGGGGGTGAATCAGCCCCAGCATTTT.

The table lists this clone with a few counts. CDR3 in amino acids: CAWSSLRGEQYF. The DNA of the CDR3 is TGTGCCTGGAGTTCTTTGCGTGGCGAGCAGTACTTC. The chain carries TRBV30 and TRBJ2-7, with no clear D. This CDR3 comprises 12 residues. Germline V CDR1 and CDR2: GTSNPN, SVGIG (reference sequence). V was shortened by 2 bases and J by 6 bases, with 11 bases between the two germline ends.

The chain recombines TRBV3-1 (or the pseudogene TRBV3-2) with TRBJ2-6; D ambiguous. The CDR3 runs 15 residues. Between the trimmed V and J ends, which lost 2 bases and 0 bases, there was a span of 5 bases. Germline loops: CDR1 LGHDT, CDR2 YNNKEL (reference sequence). The CDR3 reads CASSQRSSGANVLTF. The CDR3 bases are TGTGCCAGCAGCCAAAGGAGCTCTGGGGCCAACGTCCTGACTTTC.

The J gene is TRBJ2-5, the V gene TRBV7-2; 9 nucleotides match TRBD2. Germline V gene lookup returns CDR1 SGHTA and CDR2 FQGNSA. This CDR3 is built from 17 residues. The junction had 5 bases not matched to a gene; V was cut back by 0 bases and J by 0 bases. CDR3 sequence: CASSLAPSGGYQETQYF. DNA of the CDR3: TGTGCCAGCAGCTTAGCGCCAAGCGGGGGGTACCAAGAGACCCAGTACTTC.